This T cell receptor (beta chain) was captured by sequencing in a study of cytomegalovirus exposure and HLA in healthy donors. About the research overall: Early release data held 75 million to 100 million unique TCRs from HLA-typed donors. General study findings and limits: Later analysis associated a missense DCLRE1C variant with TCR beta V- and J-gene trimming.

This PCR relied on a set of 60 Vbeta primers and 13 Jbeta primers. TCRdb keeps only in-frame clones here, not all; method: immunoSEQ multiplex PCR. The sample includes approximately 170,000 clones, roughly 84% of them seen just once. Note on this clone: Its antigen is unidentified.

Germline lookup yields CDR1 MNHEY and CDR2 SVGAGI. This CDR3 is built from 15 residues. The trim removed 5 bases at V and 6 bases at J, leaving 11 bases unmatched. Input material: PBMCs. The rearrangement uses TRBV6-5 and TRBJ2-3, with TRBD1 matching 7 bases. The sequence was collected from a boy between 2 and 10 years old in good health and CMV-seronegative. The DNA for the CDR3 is TGTGCCAGCAGTAAAGAGGGGGCGCGTGCGGATACGCAGTATTTT. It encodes CASSKEGARADTQYF.